Listed below are T cell receptor beta chains from one sample, sequenced in a study of beta chain features in type 1 diabetes. Data came from immunoSEQ multiplex PCR; TCRdb stores just in-frame clones and leaves some out. The table includes roughly 450,000 clones, approximately 15% detected once. What was sequenced was naive CD4+ T cells from blood. These receptors were collected from a man aged 30-40 years in good health. Both conserved end residues are part of each CDR3. The D gene is left open where the match is weak. A row's size may be missing; if present it is once, few, many or a size class.

CDR3,DNA,size,D,V,J
CASSVGLAQETQYF,TGTGCCAGCAGCGTAGGCCTAGCGCAAGAGACCCAGTACTTC,.,.,TRBV9,TRBJ2-5
CASSFGTGIMNTEAFF,TGTGCCAGCAGCTTCGGGACAGGGATTATGAACACTGAAGCTTTCTTT,.,TRBD1,TRBV5-4,TRBJ1-1
CASSKGPGHTQYF,TGTGCCAGCAGCAAGGGGCCGGGTCATACGCAGTATTTT,.,.,TRBV6-6,TRBJ2-3
CASSFRERNIQYF,TGCGCCAGCAGCTTCAGGGAGAGGAACATTCAGTACTTC,few,.,TRBV5-1,TRBJ2-4
CASSLGERTEAFF,TGCGCCAGCAGCTTAGGAGAGCGCACTGAAGCTTTCTTT,.,.,TRBV5-1,TRBJ1-1
CAWSSIAGAGVNEQFF,TGTGCCTGGAGTTCAATAGCGGGAGCGGGGGTTAATGAGCAGTTCTTC,.,TRBD2,TRBV30,TRBJ2-1
CASSYLSRNYNEQFF,TGTGCCAGCAGTTATCTCAGCAGGAACTACAATGAGCAGTTCTTC,.,.,TRBV6-5,TRBJ2-1
CASSQAVDTQYF,TGCGCCAGCAGCCAAGCGGTAGATACGCAGTATTTT,.,.,TRBV4-1,TRBJ2-3
CASSLESAVNIQYF,TGTGCCAGCAGCTTAGAGTCCGCCGTAAACATTCAGTACTTC,few,.,TRBV7-2,TRBJ2-4
CASGLIVTQEQYF,TGTGCTAGTGGTTTGATTGTCACCCAAGAGCAGTACTTC,.,.,TRBV12-5,TRBJ2-7
CAINTADVGGQETQYF,TGTGCCATCAATACGGCGGACGTGGGGGGCCAAGAGACCCAGTACTTC,.,.,TRBV10-3,TRBJ2-5
CASSLDRDQPQHF,TGCGCCAGCAGCTTGGACAGGGATCAGCCCCAGCATTTT,few,.,TRBV5-1,TRBJ1-5
CASSLDGNSYNEQFF,TGCGCCAGCAGCTTGGACGGGAACTCCTACAATGAGCAGTTCTTC,few,.,TRBV5-1,TRBJ2-1
CAWSSENTGELFF,TGTGCCTGGAGTTCCGAGAACACCGGGGAGCTGTTTTTT,.,.,TRBV30,TRBJ2-2
CASSPTGSYNEQFF,TGTGCCAGCAGCCCGACGGGCTCCTACAATGAGCAGTTCTTC,.,.,TRBV7-8,TRBJ2-1
CASSPTDRDGYTF,TGTGCCAGCAGCCCCACGGACAGGGATGGCTACACCTTC,few,TRBD1,TRBV7-9,TRBJ1-2
CASSPEGALSGYTF,TGTGCCAGCAGCCCCGAGGGGGCTTTGAGTGGCTACACCTTC,.,TRBD1,TRBV2,TRBJ1-2
CASGLPTSGTSTDTQYF,TGTGCTAGTGGTTTACCTACTAGCGGGACAAGCACAGATACGCAGTATTTT,.,TRBD2,TRBV12-5,TRBJ2-3
CSARRLNGYTF,TGCAGTGCTAGACGGTTAAATGGCTACACCTTC,.,.,TRBV20-1,TRBJ1-2
CAWSGGLGGNQPQHF,TGTGCCTGGAGTGGGGGCCTGGGAGGGAATCAGCCCCAGCATTTT,.,.,TRBV30,TRBJ1-5
CASTLRTNTDTQYF,TGCGCCAGCACCCTTCGGACTAACACAGATACGCAGTATTTT,.,.,TRBV4-1,TRBJ2-3
CARLMDPNTEAFF,TGTGCCAGGCTGATGGACCCAAACACTGAAGCTTTCTTT,.,.,TRBV25-1,TRBJ1-1
CASSGDLWTSGTTDTQYF,TGTGCCAGCAGCGGAGATCTGTGGACTAGCGGGACGACAGATACGCAGTATTTT,few,TRBD2,TRBV9,TRBJ2-3
CASSPGLGRADTQYF,TGTGCCAGCAGCCCCGGCTTGGGGCGGGCAGATACGCAGTATTTT,few,.,TRBV7-9,TRBJ2-3
CASKLGHINNEQFF,TGTGCCAGTAAACTGGGACATATCAACAATGAGCAGTTCTTC,.,.,TRBV19,TRBJ2-1
CASSLGGRAGVGPETQYF,TGTGCTAGCAGCTTAGGGGGACGAGCGGGAGTCGGCCCAGAGACCCAGTACTTC,few,TRBD2,TRBV7-7,TRBJ2-5
CASSAIYTDTQYF,TGTGCCAGCAGCGCGATTTACACAGATACGCAGTATTTT,few,.,TRBV9,TRBJ2-3
CATSRQGWQETQYF,TGTGCCACCAGCAGACAGGGGTGGCAAGAGACCCAGTACTTC,.,.,TRBV15,TRBJ2-5
CASSAVENTEAFF,TGTGCCAGCAGCGCGGTGGAGAACACTGAAGCTTTCTTT,few,.,TRBV7-9,TRBJ1-1
CASSAPGGASDF,TGTGCCAGCAGTGCCCCTGGGGGGGCCTCGGACTTC,.,.,TRBV6-5,TRBJ2-7
CAWSVTGESSYTF,TGTGCCTGGAGTGTAACTGGGGAATCTTCCTACACCTTC,few,.,TRBV30,TRBJ1-2
CASSPASGYNEQFF,TGTGCCAGCAGCCCGGCTAGCGGGTACAATGAGCAGTTCTTC,.,TRBD2,TRBV9,TRBJ2-1
CASSPRGARYNEQFF,TGTGCCAGCAGCCCCAGGGGAGCCCGATACAATGAGCAGTTCTTC,.,.,TRBV11-2,TRBJ2-1
CASSPLGGRDEQFF,TGTGCCAGCAGTCCCTTAGGGGGACGGGATGAGCAGTTCTTC,few,.,TRBV25-1,TRBJ2-1
CSVKDTGELFF,TGCAGCGTTAAAGACACCGGGGAGCTGTTTTTT,.,.,TRBV29-1,TRBJ2-2
CASSVRPGQENSPLHF,TGTGCCAGCTCAGTAAGACCGGGACAGGAAAATTCACCCCTCCACTTT,few,TRBD1,TRBV18,TRBJ1-6
CASSALAGATDTQYF,TGTGCCAGCAGCGCCCTAGCGGGAGCCACAGATACGCAGTATTTT,few,TRBD2,TRBV11-2,TRBJ2-3
CASRVPGQGNSPLHF,TGTGCCAGCAGGGTCCCGGGACAGGGAAATTCACCCCTCCACTTT,.,TRBD1,TRBV11-2,TRBJ1-6
CASSARVEPYNEQFF,TGTGCCAGCAGCGCCCGGGTCGAACCTTACAATGAGCAGTTCTTC,few,.,TRBV9,TRBJ2-1
CAWSASGNQPQHF,TGTGCCTGGAGTGCCAGCGGTAATCAGCCCCAGCATTTT,few,.,TRBV30,TRBJ1-5
CAVLRRLPNTGELFF,TGTGCCGTCCTCAGGAGACTTCCGAACACCGGGGAGCTGTTTTTT,few,.,TRBV6-1,TRBJ2-2
CAWKRTSGTGELFF,TGTGCCTGGAAGAGGACTAGCGGCACCGGGGAGCTGTTTTTT,few,TRBD2,TRBV30,TRBJ2-2
CASSLELGDTQYF,TGTGCCAGCAGCTTGGAACTAGGGGATACGCAGTATTTT,.,.,TRBV5-6,TRBJ2-3
CASSPGAGYNEQFF,TGTGCCAGCAGCCCGGGAGCGGGCTACAATGAGCAGTTCTTC,few,.,TRBV14,TRBJ2-1
CASSLDRDIGEKLFF,TGTGCCAGCAGCTTGGACCGGGACATTGGTGAAAAACTGTTTTTT,few,.,TRBV7-9,TRBJ1-4
CAISDRVAGGMETQYF,TGTGCCATCAGTGATCGGGTAGCGGGGGGTATGGAGACCCAGTACTTC,.,TRBD2,TRBV10-3,TRBJ2-5
CASSLGQNTEAFF,TGTGCCAGCTCTCTGGGACAGAACACTGAAGCTTTCTTT,.,.,TRBV18,TRBJ1-1
CASSRPTGTGYNEQFF,TGTGCCAGCAGCCGGCCTACAGGAACCGGGTACAATGAGCAGTTCTTC,few,.,TRBV7-9,TRBJ2-1
CSVETGGSGYGYTF,TGCAGCGTCGAGACAGGGGGCTCTGGCTATGGCTACACCTTC,.,TRBD1,TRBV29-1,TRBJ1-2
CATARERSEDTQYF,TGTGCCACCGCGCGGGAGCGGTCGGAGGATACGCAGTATTTT,.,TRBD2,TRBV9,TRBJ2-3
CASSPGQGAKAPLHF,TGTGCCAGTTCACCGGGACAGGGAGCCAAAGCACCCCTCCACTTT,.,TRBD1,TRBV19,TRBJ1-6
CASSQGGDRYTQYF,TGCGCCAGCAGCCAAGGCGGGGACAGATATACGCAGTATTTT,.,.,TRBV4-1,TRBJ2-3
CASLKAGGVEAFF,TGTGCCAGCCTTAAGGCGGGCGGTGTTGAAGCTTTCTTT,.,.,TRBV5-6,TRBJ1-1
CASSQTGIVTQYF,TGCGCCAGCAGCCAAACAGGGATAGTTACGCAGTATTTT,.,.,TRBV4-3,TRBJ2-3
CASSPPASSGANVLTF,TGTGCCAGCTCACCACCGGCCTCCTCTGGGGCCAACGTCCTGACTTTC,few,.,TRBV18,TRBJ2-6
CASSAPGGEDIQYF,TGTGCCAGCAGCGCGCCGGGAGGGGAGGACATTCAGTACTTC,many,TRBD2,TRBV9,TRBJ2-4